These 20 T cell receptor beta chains share one sample of origin, sequenced in a study of cytomegalovirus exposure and HLA in healthy donors. In the PCR, 60 Vbeta and 13 Jbeta primers were used. Assay: immunoSEQ multiplex PCR; the TCRdb copy retains only in-frame clones and omits some. Of 150,000 to 200,000 clones listed, roughly four fifths are singletons. The sequenced material came from PBMCs. These receptors came from a woman in her forties in good health and CMV-seronegative.

This sequence joins TRBV11-2 and TRBJ1-3; 8 positions agree with TRBD1. Germline assignment: CDR1 SGHAT and CDR2 FQNNGV. J lost 3 bases, V lost 4 bases, and 5 bases had no gene match. The CDR3 extends over 15 amino acids. Here the CDR3 DNA reads TGTGCCAGCAGCTCGCAGGGGGCCCTTGGAAACACCATATATTTT. This encodes CASSSQGALGNTIYF. The complete variable domain, with remaining parts taken from reference TRBV11-2 and TRBJ1-3, reads EAGVAQSPRYKIIEKRQSVAFWCNPISGHATLYWYQQILGQGPKLLIQFQNNGVVDDSQLPKDRFSAERLKGVDSTLKIQPAKLEDSAVYLCASSSQGALGNTIYFGEGSWLTVV.

This clone was seen more than once but under ten times. This chain links TRBV5-1 with TRBJ2-1; TRBD2 matches 9 bases. Germline lookup yields CDR1 SGHRS and CDR2 YFSETQ. J was trimmed by 6 bases and V by 4 bases; bases with no gene match: 11. The CDR3 loop spans 16 amino acids. Here the CDR3 DNA reads TGCGCCAGCAGCATAGATCCCGGGACTAGCTCCAATGAGCAGTTCTTC. Protein product: CASSIDPGTSSNEQFF.

This sequence joins TRBV6-5 and TRBJ1-1; D possibly corresponds to TRBD1 (5 bases). Germline V CDR1 and CDR2: MNHEY, SVGAGI. This CDR3 spans 13 amino acids. Trimming stripped 5 bases from V and 1 base from J, with 8 bases between. In DNA form, the CDR3 reads TGTGCCAGCAGTCTGGGGGGGAACACTGAAGCTTTCTTT. It encodes CASSLGGNTEAFF.

The rearrangement joins TRBV7-6 to TRBJ2-1; D gene uncertain. The V gene's germline CDR1 is SGHVS and CDR2 FNYEAQ. V was trimmed by 2 bases and J by 10 bases, leaving 9 bases between them. This CDR3 is 12 amino acids long. CDR3 nucleotides: TGTGCCAGCAGCTTAAGTGCTAGGGAGCAGTTCTTC. Protein: CASSLSAREQFF.

The V gene is TRBV18, the J gene TRBJ1-1; D unresolved. Germline V lookup: CDR1 KGHSH, CDR2 LQKENI. V shed 3 bases and J shed 3 bases, with 11 bases lying between them. The CDR3 runs to 14 residues. In DNA, the CDR3 is TGTGCCAGCTCACCGGCGGCCGGGGACACTGAAGCTTTCTTT. The encoded protein is CASSPAAGDTEAFF.

The V gene is TRBV5-1, the J gene TRBJ1-2; 7 bases map to TRBD1. CDR3 length: 17 amino acids. Germline V gene data show CDR1 as SGHRS and CDR2 as YFSETQ. J lost 11 bases, V lost 4 bases, and 23 bases had no gene match. For the CDR3, the DNA is TGCGCCAGCAGCCCCACAGAAGCAGGGACAGACCTTAAAGGGTACACCTTC. Its translation is CASSPTEAGTDLKGYTF. The full variable domain, rest sourced from reference TRBV5-1 and TRBJ1-2, is KAGVTQTPRYLIKTRGQQVTLSCSPISGHRSVSWYQQTPGQGLQFLFEYFSETQRNKGNFPGRFSGRQFSNSRSEMNVSTLELGDSALYLCASSPTEAGTDLKGYTFGSGTRLTVV.

V gene TRBV30 combines with J gene TRBJ2-7; maybe TRBD1 (6 bases). The germline CDR1 and CDR2 sequences are GTSNPN and SVGIG (reference sequence). Trimming took 2 bases from V and 7 from J, leaving 15 bases between them. This CDR3 spans 13 amino acids. The CDR3: CAWSYQGTGEQYF. CDR3 nucleotide sequence: TGTGCCTGGAGTTACCAGGGGACGGGTGAGCAGTACTTC. Supplemented by reference TRBV30 and TRBJ2-7, the full variable domain reads SQTIHQWPATLVQPVGSPLSLECTVEGTSNPNLYWYRQAAGRGLQLLFYSVGIGQISSEVPQNLSASRPQDRQFILSSKKLLLSDSGFYLCAWSYQGTGEQYFGPGTRLTVT.

The genes are TRBV19 and TRBJ1-5; 10 positions agree with TRBD1. Germline V gene data show CDR1 as LNHDA and CDR2 as SQIVND (reference sequence). The length of the CDR3 is 18 residues. Germline trimming cut 4 bases from V and 0 bases from J; bases unmatched to any gene: 9. The CDR3 sequence is CASSTGTGAVYSNQPQHF. The CDR3 nucleotides are TGTGCCAGTAGTACTGGGACAGGGGCTGTATATAGCAATCAGCCCCAGCATTTT.

This clone has only one observation. The chain joins TRBV6-1 to TRBJ2-3, with 9 positions matching TRBD2. With 2 bases clipped from V and 4 bases from J, the junction kept 4 bases outside the gene matches. This CDR3 is 15 amino acids long. Germline values: CDR1 MNHNS, CDR2 SASEGT. DNA for the CDR3: TGTGCCAGCAGTGAATACGGGACTAGCCCAGATACGCAGTATTTT. This sequence encodes CASSEYGTSPDTQYF.

In nucleotides, the CDR3 is TGTGCCAGTACCCCCCAGGTTACCAATCAGCCCCAGCATTTT. Translation: CASTPQVTNQPQHF. The chain links TRBV19 to TRBJ1-5; no clear D gene. From germline, CDR1 is LNHDA and CDR2 SQIVND (reference sequence). The CDR3 runs 14 residues. V gave up 7 bases and J gave up 3 bases, with 13 bases separating them. Full variable domain (remainder filled in from reference TRBV19 and TRBJ1-5): DGGITQSPKYLFRKEGQNVTLSCEQNLNHDAMYWYRQDPGQGLRLIYYSQIVNDFQKGDIAEGYSVSREKKESFPLTVTSAQKNPTAFYLCASTPQVTNQPQHFGDGTRLSIL.

The chain joins TRBV5-1 to TRBJ2-7; 11 nucleotides match TRBD2. V lost 1 base and J lost 3; bases outside the gene matches: 12. The germline gives CDR1 SGHRS, CDR2 YFSETQ. The CDR3 contains 18 residues. The CDR3 region is CASSLSWGRLAGLYEQYF. CDR3 coding DNA: TGCGCCAGCAGCTTGAGTTGGGGGCGACTAGCGGGGCTCTACGAGCAGTACTTC.

The chain is built from TRBV5-1 and TRBJ2-7; perhaps TRBD2 as D (7 bases). Trimming left V 0 bases short and J 5 bases short, with 27 bases between. In germline, CDR1 is SGHRS, CDR2 YFSETQ. The CDR3 contains 19 residues. CDR3 in DNA: TGCGCCAGCAGCTTGGATCTGACGGGCGGGAGAAACAGGGTCCACGAGCAGTACTTC. Translating gives CASSLDLTGGRNRVHEQYF.

This clone appeared once. The chain carries TRBV5-1 and TRBJ2-2, with 8 bases identical to TRBD2. The CDR3 extends over 15 amino acids. Trimming took 1 base from V and 6 from J; bases not matched to a gene: 5. Germline V lookup: CDR1 SGHRS, CDR2 YFSETQ. In DNA, the CDR3 is TGCGCCAGCAGCTTGTGGAGCGGGAGTTCCGGGGAGCTGTTTTTT. Its translation: CASSLWSGSSGELFF.

The gene calls are TRBV30 and TRBJ2-3; TRBD2 matches 8 bases. J was trimmed by 4 bases and V by 0 bases; bases with no gene match: 9. Germline CDR1 and CDR2: GTSNPN and SVGIG (reference sequence). This CDR3 is built from 16 residues. CDR3 in amino acids: CAWSVIAGMRADTQYF. The CDR3 DNA is TGTGCCTGGAGTGTAATAGCGGGAATGCGGGCAGATACGCAGTATTTT.

The V gene is TRBV4-1, the J gene TRBJ2-2; D unresolved. Trimming shortened V by 2 bases and J by 2 bases, and 9 bases separated the two germline ends. The CDR3 spans 15 residues. Germline CDR1 reads MGHRA; CDR2 reads YSYEKL. The CDR3 DNA reads TGCGCCAGCAGCCAAACCATTACTAACACCGGGGAGCTGTTTTTT. It codes for CASSQTITNTGELFF.

This chain connects TRBV5-1 to TRBJ1-1; a weak D match, TRBD1 (6 bases). The CDR3 totals 18 residues. V lost 0 bases, J lost 1 base, and 19 bases lay in between. Germline V CDR1 and CDR2: SGHRS, YFSETQ. The CDR3 DNA is TGCGCCAGCAGCTTGGGCTACAGGGTGCTAGCGGGGAACACTGAAGCTTTCTTT. This encodes CASSLGYRVLAGNTEAFF.

This chain links TRBV5-1 with TRBJ2-3, with D perhaps matching TRBD2 (5 bases). The germline V gene has CDR1 SGHRS and CDR2 YFSETQ. The CDR3 has 14 amino acids. Trimming shortened V by 1 base and J by 5 bases, and 11 bases separated the two germline ends. CDR3 bases: TGCGCCAGCAGCTTGTCCGAGGGCGGAGATACGCAGTATTTT. Its translation is CASSLSEGGDTQYF.

On this clone itself: Germline is not matched at one junction end, which may reflect a read error. The chain couples TRBV5-1 to TRBJ2-5; 10 nucleotides match TRBD1. The CDR3 spans 15 residues. Looked up from germline, CDR1 is SGHRS and CDR2 is YFSETQ. The CDR3 protein is CVSSLSQDRGETQYF. The CDR3 DNA sequence: TGCGTCAGCAGCTTGTCCCAGGACAGGGGGGAGACCCAGTACTTC. Full variable domain (outside the CDR3, taken from reference TRBV5-1 and TRBJ2-5): KAGVTQTPRYLIKTRGQQVTLSCSPISGHRSVSWYQQTPGQGLQFLFEYFSETQRNKGNFPGRFSGRQFSNSRSEMNVSTLELGDSALYLCVSSLSQDRGETQYFGPGTRLLVL.

This clone was counted a few times. The rearrangement joins TRBV11-3 to TRBJ2-5; D might be TRBD1 (6 bases). The ends were cut back, 5 bases at V and 1 base at J, with 11 bases in the middle. CDR3 length: 14 amino acids. Looked up from germline, CDR1 is SGHNT and CDR2 is YENEEA. CDR3 residues: CASSRYRAQETQYF. DNA of the CDR3: TGTGCCAGCAGCAGGTACAGGGCCCAAGAGACCCAGTACTTC.

This clone appeared once. V is TRBV10-3 and J is TRBJ2-5, with 10 bases identical to TRBD1. Germline CDR1 and CDR2: ENHRY and SYGVKD. The CDR3 covers 13 residues. Trimming took 10 bases from V and 2 from J; bases not matched to a gene: 4. Written as DNA, the CDR3 is TGTGCCACCATGGACAGGGGGCAAGAGACCCAGTACTTC. Amino acid sequence: CATMDRGQETQYF.